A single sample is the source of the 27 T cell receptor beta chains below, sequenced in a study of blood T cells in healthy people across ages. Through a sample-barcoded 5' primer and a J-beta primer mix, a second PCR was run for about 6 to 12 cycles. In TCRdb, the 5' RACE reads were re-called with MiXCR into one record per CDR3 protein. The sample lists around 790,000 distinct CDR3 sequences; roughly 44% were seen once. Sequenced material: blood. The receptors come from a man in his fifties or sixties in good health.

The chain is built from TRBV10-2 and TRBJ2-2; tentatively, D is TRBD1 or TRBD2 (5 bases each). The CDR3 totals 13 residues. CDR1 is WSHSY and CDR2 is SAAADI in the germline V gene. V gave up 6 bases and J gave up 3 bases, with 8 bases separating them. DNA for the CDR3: TGCGCCAGCAGCAGGGAGTACACCGGGGAGCTGTTTTTT. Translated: CASSREYTGELFF.

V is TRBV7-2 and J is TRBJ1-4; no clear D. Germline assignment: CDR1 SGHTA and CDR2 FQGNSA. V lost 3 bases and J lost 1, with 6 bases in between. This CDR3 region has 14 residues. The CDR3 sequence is CASSFRGTNEKLFF. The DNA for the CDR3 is TGTGCCAGCAGCTTCCGGGGAACTAATGAAAAACTGTTTTTT. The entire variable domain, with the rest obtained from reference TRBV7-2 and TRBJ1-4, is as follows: GAGVSQSPSNKVTEKGKDVELRCDPISGHTALYWYRQSLGQGLEFLIYFQGNSAPDKSGLPSDRFSAERTGGSVSTLTIQRTQQEDSAVYLCASSFRGTNEKLFFGSGTQLSVL.

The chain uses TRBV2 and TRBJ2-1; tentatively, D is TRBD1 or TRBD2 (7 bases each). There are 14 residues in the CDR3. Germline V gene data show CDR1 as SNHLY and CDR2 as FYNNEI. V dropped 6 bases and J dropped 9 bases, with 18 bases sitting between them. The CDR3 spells CASRKGEGAGEQFF. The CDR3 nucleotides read TGTGCCAGCAGAAAAGGGGAGGGGGCGGGTGAGCAGTTCTTC.

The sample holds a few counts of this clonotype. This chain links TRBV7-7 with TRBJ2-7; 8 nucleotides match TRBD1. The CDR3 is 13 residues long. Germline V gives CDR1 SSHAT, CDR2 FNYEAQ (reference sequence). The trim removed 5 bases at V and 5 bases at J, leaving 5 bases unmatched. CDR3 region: CASSRKTGDEQYF. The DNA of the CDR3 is TGTGCCAGCAGCCGGAAGACAGGGGACGAGCAGTACTTC.

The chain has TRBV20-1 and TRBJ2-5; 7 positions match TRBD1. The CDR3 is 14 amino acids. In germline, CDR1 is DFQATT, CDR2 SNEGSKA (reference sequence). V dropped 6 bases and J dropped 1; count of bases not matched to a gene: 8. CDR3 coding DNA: TGCAGTGCAAACAAAGGGACAGCCCAAGAGACCCAGTACTTC. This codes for CSANKGTAQETQYF.

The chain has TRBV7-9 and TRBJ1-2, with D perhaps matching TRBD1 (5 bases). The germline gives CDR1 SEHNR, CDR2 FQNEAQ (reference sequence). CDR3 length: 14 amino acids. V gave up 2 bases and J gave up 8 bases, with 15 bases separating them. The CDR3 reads CASSLRDVPKGYTF. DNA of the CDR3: TGTGCCAGCAGCTTAAGGGACGTACCGAAAGGCTACACCTTC.

The CDR3 protein is CASEARTASYEQYF. CDR3 DNA: TGTGCCAGCGAGGCTCGAACAGCGTCCTACGAGCAGTACTTC. The chain employs TRBV2 and TRBJ2-7, with D uncertain. Germline V gene lookup returns CDR1 SNHLY and CDR2 FYNNEI. This CDR3 spans 14 amino acids. Trimming shortened V by 8 bases and J by 1 base, and 15 bases separated the two germline ends.

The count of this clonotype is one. CDR3 DNA: TGTGCCAGCAGCCAAGATTGGCAGGGCGGTGGCTACACCTTC. Protein product: CASSQDWQGGGYTF. This sequence joins TRBV14 and TRBJ1-2, with D possibly matching TRBD1 (5 bases). The CDR3 consists of 14 residues. Trimming pared 0 bases from V and 7 bases from J, leaving 12 bases between. Per the germline V gene, CDR1 is SGHDN and CDR2 is FVKESK.

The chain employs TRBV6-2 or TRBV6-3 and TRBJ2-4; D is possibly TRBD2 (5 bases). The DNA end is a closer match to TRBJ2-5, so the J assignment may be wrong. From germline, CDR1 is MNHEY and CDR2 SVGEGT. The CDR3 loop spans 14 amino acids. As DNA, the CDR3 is TGTGCCAGCAGTTCGTCTAGCACTATCGAGACCCAGTACTTC. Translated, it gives CASSSSSTIETQYF.

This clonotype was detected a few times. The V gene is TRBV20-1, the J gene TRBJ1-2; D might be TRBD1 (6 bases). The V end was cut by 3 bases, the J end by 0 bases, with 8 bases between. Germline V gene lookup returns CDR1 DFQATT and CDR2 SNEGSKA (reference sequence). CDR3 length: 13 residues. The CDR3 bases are TGCAGTGCTAGCAGGGGAGCTAACTATGGCTACACCTTC. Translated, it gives CSASRGANYGYTF.

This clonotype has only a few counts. The DNA of the CDR3 is TGTGCCAGCAGTTTGCCCGGGGAGCAGTTCTTC. Translation gives CASSLPGEQFF. This chain links TRBV28 with TRBJ2-1, with D uncertain. Germline V gene sequence: CDR1 MDHEN, CDR2 SYDVKM. This CDR3 contains 11 residues. Trimming pared 3 bases from V and 10 bases from J, leaving 7 bases between.

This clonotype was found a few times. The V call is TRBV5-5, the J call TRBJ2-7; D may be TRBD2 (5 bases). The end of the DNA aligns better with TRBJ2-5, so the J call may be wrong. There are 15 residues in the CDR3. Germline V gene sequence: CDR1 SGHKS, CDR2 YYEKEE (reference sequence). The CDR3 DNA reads TGTGCCAGCAGCTTGGTCGCGGGTCTAGGGGAGACCCAGTACTTC. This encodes CASSLVAGLGETQYF.

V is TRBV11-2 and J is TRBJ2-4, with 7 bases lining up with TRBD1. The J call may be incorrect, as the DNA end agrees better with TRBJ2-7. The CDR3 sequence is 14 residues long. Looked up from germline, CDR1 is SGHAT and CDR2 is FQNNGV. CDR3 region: CASQVSGGTYEQYF. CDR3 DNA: TGTGCCAGCCAGGTGTCAGGGGGAACCTACGAGCAGTACTTC.

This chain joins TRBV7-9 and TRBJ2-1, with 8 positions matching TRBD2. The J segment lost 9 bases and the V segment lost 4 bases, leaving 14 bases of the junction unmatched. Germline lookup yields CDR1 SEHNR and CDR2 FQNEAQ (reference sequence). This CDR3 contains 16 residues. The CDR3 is CASSWADGGAGSEQFF. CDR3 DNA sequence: TGTGCCAGCAGCTGGGCAGACGGGGGGGCCGGTAGTGAGCAGTTCTTC.

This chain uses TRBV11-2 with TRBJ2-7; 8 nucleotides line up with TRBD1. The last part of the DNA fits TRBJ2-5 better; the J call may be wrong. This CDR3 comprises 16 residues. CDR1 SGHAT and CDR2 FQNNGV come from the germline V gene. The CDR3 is CASSSRTQGAKKTQYF. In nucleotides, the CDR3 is TGTGCCAGCAGCTCTCGGACCCAGGGGGCGAAAAAGACCCAGTACTTC.

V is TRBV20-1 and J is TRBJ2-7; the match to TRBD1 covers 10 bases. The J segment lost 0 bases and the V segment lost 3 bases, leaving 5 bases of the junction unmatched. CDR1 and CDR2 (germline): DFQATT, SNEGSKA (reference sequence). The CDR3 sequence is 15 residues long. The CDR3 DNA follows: TGCAGTGCTAGCGGGACAGGGGCCTTCTCCTACGAGCAGTACTTC. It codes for CSASGTGAFSYEQYF.

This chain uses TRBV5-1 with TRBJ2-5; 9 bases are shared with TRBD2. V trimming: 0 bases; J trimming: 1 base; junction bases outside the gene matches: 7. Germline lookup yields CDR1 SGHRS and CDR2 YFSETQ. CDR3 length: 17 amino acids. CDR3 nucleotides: TGCGCCAGCAGCTTGGCCGGGAGCGGGGGGTCCCAAGAGACCCAGTACTTC. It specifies CASSLAGSGGSQETQYF.

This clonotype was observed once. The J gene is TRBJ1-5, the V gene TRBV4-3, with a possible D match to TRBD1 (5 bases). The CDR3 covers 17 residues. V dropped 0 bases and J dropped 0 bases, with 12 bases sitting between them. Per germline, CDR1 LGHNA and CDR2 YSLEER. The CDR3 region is CASSQEWGTSSNQPQHF. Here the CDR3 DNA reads TGCGCCAGCAGCCAAGAATGGGGGACCTCTAGCAATCAGCCCCAGCATTTT.

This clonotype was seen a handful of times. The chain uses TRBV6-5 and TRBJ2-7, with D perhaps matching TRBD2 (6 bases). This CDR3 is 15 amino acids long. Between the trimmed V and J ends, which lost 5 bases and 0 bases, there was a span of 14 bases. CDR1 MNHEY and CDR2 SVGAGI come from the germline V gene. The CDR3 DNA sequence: TGTGCCAGCAGTGGCGCGGAGGGGCACTCCTACGAGCAGTACTTC. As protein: CASSGAEGHSYEQYF.

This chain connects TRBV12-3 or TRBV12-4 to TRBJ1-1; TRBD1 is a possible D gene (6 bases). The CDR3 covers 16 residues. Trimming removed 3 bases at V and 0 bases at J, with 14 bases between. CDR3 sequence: CASSFSGRGMNTEAFF. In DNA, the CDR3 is TGTGCCAGCAGTTTTTCAGGGAGGGGGATGAACACTGAAGCTTTCTTT.

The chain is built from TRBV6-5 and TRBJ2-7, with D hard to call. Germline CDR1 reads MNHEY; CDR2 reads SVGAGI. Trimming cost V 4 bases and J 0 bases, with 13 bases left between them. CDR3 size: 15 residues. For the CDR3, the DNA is TGTGCCAGCAGTTTGCAATGGCAGCCCTCCTACGAGCAGTACTTC. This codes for CASSLQWQPSYEQYF.

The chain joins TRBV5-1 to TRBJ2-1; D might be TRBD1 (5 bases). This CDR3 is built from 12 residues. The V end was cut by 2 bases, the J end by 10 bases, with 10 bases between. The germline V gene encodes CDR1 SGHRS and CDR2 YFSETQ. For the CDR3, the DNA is TGCGCCAGCAGCTTTTGGGGCGGAGAGCAGTTCTTC. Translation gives CASSFWGGEQFF. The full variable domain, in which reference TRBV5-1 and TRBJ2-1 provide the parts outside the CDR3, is KAGVTQTPRYLIKTRGQQVTLSCSPISGHRSVSWYQQTPGQGLQFLFEYFSETQRNKGNFPGRFSGRQFSNSRSEMNVSTLELGDSALYLCASSFWGGEQFFGPGTRLTVL.

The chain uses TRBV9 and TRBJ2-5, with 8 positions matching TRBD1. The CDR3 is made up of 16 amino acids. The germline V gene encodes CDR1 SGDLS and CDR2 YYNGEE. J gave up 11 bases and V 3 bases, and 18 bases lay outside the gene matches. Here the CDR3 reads CASSDRDRTVENEQYF. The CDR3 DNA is TGTGCCAGCAGCGACCGGGACAGGACCGTGGAAAATGAGCAGTACTTC.

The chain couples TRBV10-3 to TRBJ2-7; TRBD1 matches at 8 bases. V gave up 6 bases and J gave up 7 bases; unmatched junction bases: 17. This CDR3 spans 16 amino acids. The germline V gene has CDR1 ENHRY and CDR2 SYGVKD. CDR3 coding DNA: TGTGCCATCAGCTCGCAGGGGGCGTATTCCTACAATGAGCAGTACTTC. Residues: CAISSQGAYSYNEQYF.

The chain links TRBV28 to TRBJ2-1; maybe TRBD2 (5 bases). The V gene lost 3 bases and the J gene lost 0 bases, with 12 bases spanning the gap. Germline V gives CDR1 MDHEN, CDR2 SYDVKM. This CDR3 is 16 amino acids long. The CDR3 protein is CASSFGGRDSYNEQFF. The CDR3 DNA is TGTGCCAGCAGTTTTGGTGGGAGAGACTCCTACAATGAGCAGTTCTTC.

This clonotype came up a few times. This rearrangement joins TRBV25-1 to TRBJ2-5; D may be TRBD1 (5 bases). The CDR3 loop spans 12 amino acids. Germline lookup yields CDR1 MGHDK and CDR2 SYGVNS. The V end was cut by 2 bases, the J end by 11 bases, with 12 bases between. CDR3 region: CASSEVTQVQYF. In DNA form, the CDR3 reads TGTGCCAGCAGTGAAGTCACACAGGTGCAGTACTTC.

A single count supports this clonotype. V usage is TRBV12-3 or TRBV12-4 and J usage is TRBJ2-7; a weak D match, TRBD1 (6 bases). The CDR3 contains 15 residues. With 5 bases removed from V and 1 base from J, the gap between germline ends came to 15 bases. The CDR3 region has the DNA TGTGCCAGCAGTCCACGGGACACCGTGTCCTACGAGCAGTACTTC. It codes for CASSPRDTVSYEQYF.